These 20 T cell receptor beta chains were sequenced from one sample in a study of cytomegalovirus exposure and HLA in healthy donors. Profiled with immunoSEQ multiplex PCR; TCRdb holds only in-frame clones, not every one. The profile shows over 150,000 clones, 65% to 85% of them singletons. Sequencing was performed on PBMCs. These receptors were taken from a woman under 30 in good health and CMV-seropositive.

The rearrangement links TRBV5-4 to TRBJ1-2; tentative D call: TRBD1 (6 bases). The CDR3 sequence is 14 residues long. V gave up 2 bases and J gave up 6 bases, with 14 bases separating them. The germline V gene has CDR1 SGHNT and CDR2 YYREEE (reference sequence). In nucleotides, the CDR3 is TGTGCCAGCAGCTTTCCCAACAGGGAACATGGCTACACCTTC. This gives the protein CASSFPNREHGYTF.

The V gene is TRBV2, the J gene TRBJ2-1; D possibly corresponds to TRBD1 (5 bases). The V end was cut by 8 bases, the J end by 12 bases, with 26 bases between. This CDR3 has 15 residues. Germline V gene sequence: CDR1 SNHLY, CDR2 FYNNEI. CDR3 coding DNA: TGTGCCAGCGCCCGACCCACAGGCGTAAACTTCGGGCAGTTCTTC. Translated: CASARPTGVNFGQFF.

The V call is TRBV4-1, the J call TRBJ1-5; D perhaps matches TRBD1 (5 bases). Germline V lookup: CDR1 MGHRA, CDR2 YSYEKL. Trimming took off 4 bases at V and 2 bases at J, with 15 bases between the two ends. The CDR3 is 16 amino acids. The CDR3 region is CASSPENRQRNQPQHF. CDR3 coding DNA: TGCGCCAGCAGCCCCGAGAACAGGCAACGCAATCAGCCCCAGCATTTT.

This chain links TRBV9 with TRBJ2-2, with D possibly being TRBD1 (5 bases). The CDR3 extends over 15 amino acids. Trimming left V 3 bases short and J 6 bases short, with 15 bases between. Per germline, CDR1 SGDLS and CDR2 YYNGEE. The CDR3 region is CASSENGQFSGELFF. CDR3 in DNA: TGTGCCAGCAGCGAAAACGGACAATTCTCCGGGGAGCTGTTTTTT.

Only a few counts were recorded for this clone. Here the CDR3 DNA reads TGTGCCAGTAACGAGGCCGGGGAGCTGTTTTTT. Translated, it gives CASNEAGELFF. V and J are TRBV19 and TRBJ2-2; D unclear. Germline V gene data show CDR1 as LNHDA and CDR2 as SQIVND (reference sequence). This CDR3 is built from 11 residues. The ends were cut back, 7 bases at V and 6 bases at J, with 6 bases in the middle.

This clone occurred once. The gene calls are TRBV2 and TRBJ2-1; a possible D gene is TRBD1 (6 bases). In germline, CDR1 is SNHLY, CDR2 FYNNEI. There are 13 residues in the CDR3. V was shortened by 4 bases and J by 4 bases, with 8 bases between the two germline ends. CDR3 sequence: CASSGTGYNEQFF. For the CDR3, the DNA is TGTGCCAGCAGTGGTACAGGGTACAATGAGCAGTTCTTC.

The rearrangement uses TRBV7-3 and TRBJ1-1, with D tentatively TRBD1 (6 bases). With 5 bases removed from V and 5 bases from J, the gap between germline ends came to 18 bases. CDR1 is SGHTA, CDR2 FQGTGA, per germline. CDR3 size: 15 residues. The CDR3 DNA reads as TGTGCCAGCAGCCCAGGTGGGGGCAAGGAAACTGAAGCTTTCTTT. This encodes CASSPGGGKETEAFF.

The V call is TRBV5-4, the J call TRBJ2-7, with 8 bases matching TRBD1. V trimming: 1 base; J trimming: 2 bases; junction bases outside the gene matches: 5. This CDR3 is 15 amino acids long. From germline, CDR1 is SGHNT and CDR2 YYREEE (reference sequence). The CDR3 region has the DNA TGTGCCAGCAGCTTGCCCCGGACAGGGCCCTACGAGCAGTACTTC. Encoded protein: CASSLPRTGPYEQYF.

The DNA for the CDR3 is TGCAGCACCGAATCAGGGCTAGCGGGCCGTGGCGCAGATACGCAGTATTTT. It encodes CSTESGLAGRGADTQYF. V is TRBV29-1 and J is TRBJ2-3; 8 positions match TRBD2. Looked up from germline, CDR1 is SQVTM and CDR2 is ANQGSEA. Losses at the gene ends were 8 bases for V and 4 bases for J; bases not matched to a gene: 20. This CDR3 spans 17 amino acids.

The rearrangement uses TRBV19 and TRBJ1-4, with D possibly TRBD1 on 6 matching bases. The V end was cut by 4 bases, the J end by 8 bases, with 20 bases between. CDR1 and CDR2 from the germline V gene are LNHDA and SQIVND (reference sequence). The CDR3 sequence is 16 residues long. The CDR3 DNA is TGTGCCAGTAGTACCCCGAATAAGCCGGGGGGCGAAAAACTGTTTTTT. Protein product: CASSTPNKPGGEKLFF.

V is TRBV6-5 and J is TRBJ1-2, with a weak D call TRBD1 (6 bases). V lost 5 bases and J 8 bases, leaving 6 bases between the germline ends. This CDR3 has 10 residues. The germline V gene has CDR1 MNHEY and CDR2 SVGAGI. CDR3 in DNA: TGTGCCAGCAGTGACAGGGGCTACACCTTC. Translating gives CASSDRGYTF.

This chain connects TRBV29-1 to TRBJ1-2; the D is unclear. Germline lookup yields CDR1 SQVTM and CDR2 ANQGSEA. V was clipped by 4 bases and J by 0 bases, with 12 bases between them. The CDR3 runs to 14 residues. CDR3 sequence reads: CSVVVPRSNYGYTF. CDR3 coding DNA: TGCAGCGTTGTAGTTCCCCGCTCTAACTATGGCTACACCTTC.

This clone was picked up one time. The V call is TRBV5-1, the J call TRBJ1-2, with D hard to call. Trimming took 0 bases from V and 3 from J, leaving 3 bases between them. This CDR3 is built from 12 residues. Germline CDR1 is SGHRS and CDR2 is YFSETQ. CDR3 sequence: CASSLADYGYTF. In DNA, the CDR3 is TGCGCCAGCAGCTTGGCCGACTATGGCTACACCTTC. The variable domain in full, with the rest retrieved from reference TRBV5-1 and TRBJ1-2, is KAGVTQTPRYLIKTRGQQVTLSCSPISGHRSVSWYQQTPGQGLQFLFEYFSETQRNKGNFPGRFSGRQFSNSRSEMNVSTLELGDSALYLCASSLADYGYTFGSGTRLTVV.

The CDR3 sequence is CASSSFKRGSYEQYF. In DNA form, the CDR3 reads TGTGCCAGCAGTTCCTTTAAGCGGGGGAGCTACGAGCAGTACTTC. The chain is built from TRBV6-6 and TRBJ2-7, with TRBD2 matching over 8 bases. Germline V gene lookup returns CDR1 MNHNY and CDR2 SVGAGI (reference sequence). V gave up 4 bases and J gave up 3 bases; unmatched junction bases: 8. The CDR3 length is 15 residues.

V usage is TRBV5-1 and J usage is TRBJ2-1; the D gene is possibly TRBD1 (5 bases). Germline CDR1 is SGHRS and CDR2 is YFSETQ. The CDR3 totals 13 residues. V was pared by 0 bases and J by 9 bases, with 10 bases between. The CDR3 nucleotides are TGCGCCAGCAGCTTGGCCCAGGGTAGTGAGCAGTTCTTC. Protein product: CASSLAQGSEQFF. The complete variable domain, with remaining parts taken from reference TRBV5-1 and TRBJ2-1, reads KAGVTQTPRYLIKTRGQQVTLSCSPISGHRSVSWYQQTPGQGLQFLFEYFSETQRNKGNFPGRFSGRQFSNSRSEMNVSTLELGDSALYLCASSLAQGSEQFFGPGTRLTVL.

The CDR3 DNA reads as TGTGCCAGCAGCCAGTCACAGGGGGCGCGTACTAATGAAAAACTGTTTTTT. Protein product: CASSQSQGARTNEKLFF. The rearrangement uses TRBV4-2 and TRBJ1-4; 9 nucleotides agree with TRBD1. From germline, CDR1 is LGHNA and CDR2 YNFKEQ. CDR3 length equals 17 residues. Trimming at V came to 3 bases and at J to 2 bases, leaving 7 bases not matched to a gene.

This chain uses TRBV18 with TRBJ2-1; 7 bases are shared with TRBD2. Trimming took 1 base from V and 0 from J; bases not matched to a gene: 9. Per germline, CDR1 KGHSH and CDR2 LQKENI. The CDR3 consists of 18 residues. The CDR3 DNA is TGTGCCAGCTCACCACGTGGCGGGGGAATGAGCTCCTACAATGAGCAGTTCTTC. Protein product: CASSPRGGGMSSYNEQFF.

The chain links TRBV15 to TRBJ1-5; TRBD1 agrees at 12 bases. There are 17 residues in the CDR3. In germline, CDR1 is LNHNV, CDR2 YYDKDF (reference sequence). Trimming cost V 1 base and J 0 bases; bases outside gene matches: 1. This CDR3 is CATSRGGQGASNQPQHF. CDR3 DNA sequence: TGTGCCACCAGCAGAGGGGGACAGGGGGCTAGCAATCAGCCCCAGCATTTT.

This chain links TRBV12-5 with TRBJ2-7; D is perhaps TRBD2 (5 bases). CDR1 and CDR2 from the germline V gene are LGHNT and FRNRAP. The CDR3 length is 16 residues. The V gene lost 0 bases and the J gene lost 5 bases, with 17 bases spanning the gap. The CDR3 region is CASGLVLRGLGDEQYF. The CDR3 DNA sequence: TGTGCTAGTGGTTTGGTACTAAGAGGGCTTGGCGACGAGCAGTACTTC.

The J gene is TRBJ1-2, the V gene TRBV10-2; D not resolved. This CDR3 comprises 14 residues. Germline V gives CDR1 WSHSY, CDR2 SAAADI. The V and J ends lost 3 bases and 14 bases respectively, with 22 bases between them. The CDR3 is CASSEDIPSIGSTF. Here the CDR3 DNA reads TGCGCCAGCAGTGAAGACATACCCTCTATAGGTTCTACCTTC.